This T cell receptor (beta chain) was documented in a study of CD8+ T cells in alopecia areata. About the study: The study gave treated patients oral tofacitinib at 5 to 10 mg twice daily.

On this clone itself: Its matching antigen is unknown.

Both CD4+ and CD8+ T cells were separated by sorting PBMCs. CDR1 SEHNR and CDR2 FQNEAQ come from the germline V gene (reference sequence). The CDR3 loop spans 16 amino acids. The junction had 13 bases not matched to a gene; V was cut back by 4 bases and J by 5 bases. Investigators isolated RNA and reverse transcribed it into cDNA to act as the sequencing template. Generated by immunoSEQ multiplex PCR, the TCRdb table keeps only in-frame clones and is missing some. The sample shows around 160,000 clones, 85% to 90% of them seen only once. Overall study findings and caveats: Higher clonality and more expanded CD8+ clones appeared in lesional than normal scalp. TCRs were shared less clearly across patients than in mice, possibly for HLA-related reasons.

The chain employs TRBV7-9 and TRBJ2-7; 8 positions match TRBD2. The clonotype was recovered from a human donor with alopecia areata. The source material was CD8+ T cells sorted from blood, sampled at week 0. CDR3 DNA: TGTGCCAGCAGCTCCCGGGGGCAGCGGGAGTACCACGAGCAGTACTTC. Protein: CASSSRGQREYHEQYF.